This T cell receptor (beta chain) derives from a study of graft-versus-host responses after intestinal transplantation. The wider study: Grafts that recipients had were multivisceral, liver-intestinal, or isolated intestinal transplants. Study-level points and caveats: Recipient marrow showed GvH clones, some seen first in ileum or blood. Subjects displaying graft-donor T cell macrochimerism possessed elevated graft-versus-host to host-versus-graft clonal ratios inside allografts.

Worth noting for this clone: No antigen is known for it.

Germline assignment: CDR1 LNHDA and CDR2 SQIVND (reference sequence). Trimming shortened V by 5 bases and J by 0 bases, and 11 bases separated the two germline ends. This CDR3 has 14 residues. The table came from immunoSEQ multiplex PCR; TCRdb's copy has only in-frame clones and leaves some out. The table has over 80,000 clones, about 82% seen once. This specimen consisted of PBMCs, obtained 255 days after intestinal transplant. The rearrangement uses TRBV19 and TRBJ2-7, with a weak D call TRBD1 (6 bases). This clonotype originated in a human patient who received an intestinal transplant, so some T cells may come from the graft donor. CDR3 nucleotide sequence: TGTGCCAGTAGTCCAACAGGGAGCTCCTACGAGCAGTACGTC. The encoded protein is CASSPTGSSYEQYV.